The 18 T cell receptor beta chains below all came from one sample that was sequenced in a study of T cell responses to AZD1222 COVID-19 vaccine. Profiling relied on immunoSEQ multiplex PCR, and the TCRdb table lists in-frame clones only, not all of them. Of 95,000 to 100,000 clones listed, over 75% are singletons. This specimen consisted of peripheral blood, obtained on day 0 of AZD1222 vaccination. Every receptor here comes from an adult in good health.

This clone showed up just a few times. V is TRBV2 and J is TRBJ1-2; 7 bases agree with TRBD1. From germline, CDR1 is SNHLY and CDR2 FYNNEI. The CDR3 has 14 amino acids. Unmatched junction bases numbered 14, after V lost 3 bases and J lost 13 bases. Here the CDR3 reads CASSDPTGWVGSTF. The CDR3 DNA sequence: TGTGCCAGCAGTGACCCGACAGGGTGGGTGGGGAGCACCTTC.

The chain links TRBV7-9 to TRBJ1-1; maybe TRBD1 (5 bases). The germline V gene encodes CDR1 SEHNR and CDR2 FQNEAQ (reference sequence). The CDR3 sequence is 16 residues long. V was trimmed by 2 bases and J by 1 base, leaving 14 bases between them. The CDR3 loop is CASSLYNRPPNTEAFF. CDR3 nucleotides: TGTGCCAGCAGCTTATACAACAGGCCCCCGAACACTGAAGCTTTCTTT. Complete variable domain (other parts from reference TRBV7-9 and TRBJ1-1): DTGVSQNPRHKITKRGQNVTFRCDPISEHNRLYWYRQTLGQGPEFLTYFQNEAQLEKSRLLSDRFSAERPKGSFSTLEIQRTEQGDSAMYLCASSLYNRPPNTEAFFGQGTRLTVV.

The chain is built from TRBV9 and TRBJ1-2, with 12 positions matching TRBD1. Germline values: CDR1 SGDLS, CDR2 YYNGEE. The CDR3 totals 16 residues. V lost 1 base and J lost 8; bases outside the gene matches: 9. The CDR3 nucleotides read TGTGCCAGCAGCGTAAATACCGGGACAGGGGGCTTCGGCTACACCTTC. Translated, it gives CASSVNTGTGGFGYTF.

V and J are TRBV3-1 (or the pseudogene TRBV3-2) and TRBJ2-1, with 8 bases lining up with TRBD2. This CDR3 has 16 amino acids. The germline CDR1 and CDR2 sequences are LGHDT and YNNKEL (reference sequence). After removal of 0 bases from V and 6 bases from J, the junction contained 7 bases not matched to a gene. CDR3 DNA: TGTGCCAGCAGCCAAGATTTCAGCGGGGGCCTCAATGAGCAGTTCTTC. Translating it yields CASSQDFSGGLNEQFF.

The CDR3 region is CASSLRFPGAYNEQFF. The CDR3 DNA reads as TGTGCCAGCAGTTTGCGTTTTCCGGGGGCATACAATGAGCAGTTCTTC. The chain couples TRBV28 to TRBJ2-1; the D gene could be TRBD1 or TRBD2 (6 bases each). CDR3 length equals 16 residues. V was shortened by 3 bases and J by 4 bases, with 16 bases between the two germline ends. Germline-derived CDR1 and CDR2 are MDHEN and SYDVKM.

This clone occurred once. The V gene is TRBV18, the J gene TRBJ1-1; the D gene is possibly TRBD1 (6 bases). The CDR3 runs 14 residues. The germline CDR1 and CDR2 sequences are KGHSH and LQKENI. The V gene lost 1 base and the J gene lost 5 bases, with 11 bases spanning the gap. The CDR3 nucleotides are TGTGCCAGCTCACCACTGAAGGGGGTTACTGAAGCTTTCTTT. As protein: CASSPLKGVTEAFF.

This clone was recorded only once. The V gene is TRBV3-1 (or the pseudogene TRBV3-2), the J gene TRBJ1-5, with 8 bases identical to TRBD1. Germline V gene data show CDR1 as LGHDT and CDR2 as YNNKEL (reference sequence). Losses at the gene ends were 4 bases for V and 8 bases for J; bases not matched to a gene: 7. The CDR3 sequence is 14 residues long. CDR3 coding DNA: TGTGCCAGCAGCCTACGACAGGGGACTGAGCCCCAGCATTTT. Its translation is CASSLRQGTEPQHF.

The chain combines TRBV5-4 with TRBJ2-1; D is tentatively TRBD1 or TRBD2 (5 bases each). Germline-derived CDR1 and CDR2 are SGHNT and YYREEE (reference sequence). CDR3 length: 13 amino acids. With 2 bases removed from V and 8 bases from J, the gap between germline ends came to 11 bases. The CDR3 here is CASSFAGSDEQFF. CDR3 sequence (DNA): TGTGCCAGCAGCTTCGCAGGGAGCGATGAGCAGTTCTTC.

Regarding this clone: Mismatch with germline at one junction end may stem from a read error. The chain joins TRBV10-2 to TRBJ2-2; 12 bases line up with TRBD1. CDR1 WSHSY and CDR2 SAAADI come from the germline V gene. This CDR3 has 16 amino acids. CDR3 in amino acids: CPSRPLGTGGSGELFF. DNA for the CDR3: TGCCCCAGCAGACCACTCGGGACAGGGGGCTCCGGGGAGCTGTTTTTT.

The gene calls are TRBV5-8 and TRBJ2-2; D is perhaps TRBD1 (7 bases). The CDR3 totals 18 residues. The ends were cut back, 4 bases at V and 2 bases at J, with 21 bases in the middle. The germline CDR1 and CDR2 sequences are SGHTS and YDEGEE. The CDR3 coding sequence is TGTGCCAGCAGCCCGACGGGACAGACGGAGGGTAACACCGGGGAGCTGTTTTTT. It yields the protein CASSPTGQTEGNTGELFF.

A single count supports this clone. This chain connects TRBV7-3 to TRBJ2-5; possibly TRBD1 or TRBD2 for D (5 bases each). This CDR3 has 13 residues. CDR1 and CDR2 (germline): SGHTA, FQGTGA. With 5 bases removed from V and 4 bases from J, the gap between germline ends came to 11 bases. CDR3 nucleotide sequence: TGTGCCAGCAGCATGGGGGATGGAGAGACCCAGTACTTC. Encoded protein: CASSMGDGETQYF.

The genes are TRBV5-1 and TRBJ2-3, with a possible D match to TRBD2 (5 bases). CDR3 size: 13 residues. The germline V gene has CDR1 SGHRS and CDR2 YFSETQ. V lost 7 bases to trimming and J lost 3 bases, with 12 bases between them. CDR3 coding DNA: TGCGCCAGCGGGCCCGAGGGTACAGATACGCAGTATTTT. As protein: CASGPEGTDTQYF.

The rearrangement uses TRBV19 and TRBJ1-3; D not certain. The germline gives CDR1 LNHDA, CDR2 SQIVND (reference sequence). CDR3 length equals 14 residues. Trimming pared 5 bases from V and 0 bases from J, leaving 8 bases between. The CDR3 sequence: CASSPRNSGNTIYF. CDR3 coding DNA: TGTGCCAGTAGTCCCAGGAACTCTGGAAACACCATATATTTT.

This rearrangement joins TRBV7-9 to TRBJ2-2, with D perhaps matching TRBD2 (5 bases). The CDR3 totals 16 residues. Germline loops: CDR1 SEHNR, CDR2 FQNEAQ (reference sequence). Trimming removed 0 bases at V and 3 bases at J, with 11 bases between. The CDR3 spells CASSLASAGYTGELFF. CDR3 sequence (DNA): TGTGCCAGCAGCTTAGCGAGTGCGGGTTACACCGGGGAGCTGTTTTTT.

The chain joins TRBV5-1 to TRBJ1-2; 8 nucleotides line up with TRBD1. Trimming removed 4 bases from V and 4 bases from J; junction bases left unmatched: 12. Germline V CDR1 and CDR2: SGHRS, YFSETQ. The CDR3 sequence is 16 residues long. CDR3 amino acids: CASSQFPGQVFYGYTF. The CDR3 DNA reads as TGCGCCAGCAGCCAATTCCCGGGACAGGTCTTCTATGGCTACACCTTC.

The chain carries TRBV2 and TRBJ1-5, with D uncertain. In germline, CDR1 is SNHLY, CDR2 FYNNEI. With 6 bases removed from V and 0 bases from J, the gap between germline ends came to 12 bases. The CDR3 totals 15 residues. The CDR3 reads CASSWAPYSNQPQHF. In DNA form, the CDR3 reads TGTGCCAGCAGCTGGGCCCCCTATAGCAATCAGCCCCAGCATTTT.

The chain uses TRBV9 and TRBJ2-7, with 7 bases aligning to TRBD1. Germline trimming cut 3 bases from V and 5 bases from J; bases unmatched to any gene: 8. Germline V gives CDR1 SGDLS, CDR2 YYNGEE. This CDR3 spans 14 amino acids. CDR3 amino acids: CASSAGTGVHEQYF. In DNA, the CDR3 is TGTGCCAGCAGCGCGGGAACAGGGGTCCACGAGCAGTACTTC.

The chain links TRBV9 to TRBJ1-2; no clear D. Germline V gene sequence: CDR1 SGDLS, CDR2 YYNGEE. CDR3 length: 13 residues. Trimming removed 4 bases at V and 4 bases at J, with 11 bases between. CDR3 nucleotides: TGTGCCAGCAGCCGAGACATTCCCTATGGCTACACCTTC. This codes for CASSRDIPYGYTF.